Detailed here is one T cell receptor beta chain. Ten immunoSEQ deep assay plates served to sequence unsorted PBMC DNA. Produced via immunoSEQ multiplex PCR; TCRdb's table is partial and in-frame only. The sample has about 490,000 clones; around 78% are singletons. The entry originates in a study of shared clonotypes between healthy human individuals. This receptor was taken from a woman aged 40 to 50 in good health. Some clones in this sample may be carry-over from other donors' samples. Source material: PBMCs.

Here the CDR3 DNA reads TGTGCCAGCAGTTTGCCGGGTCTAGGGTGGGAGACCCAGTACTTC. Its protein product is CASSLPGLGWETQYF. The chain links TRBV28 to TRBJ2-5, with unresolved D. Germline V gives CDR1 MDHEN, CDR2 SYDVKM. This CDR3 is built from 15 residues. Trimming took 3 bases from V and 5 from J, leaving 16 bases between them. Based on the CDR3 plus reference TRBV28 and TRBJ2-5, the full variable domain is DVKVTQSSRYLVKRTGEKVFLECVQDMDHENMFWYRQDPGLGLRLIYFSYDVKMKEKGDIPEGYSVSREKKERFSLILESASTNQTSMYLCASSLPGLGWETQYFGPGTRLLVL.